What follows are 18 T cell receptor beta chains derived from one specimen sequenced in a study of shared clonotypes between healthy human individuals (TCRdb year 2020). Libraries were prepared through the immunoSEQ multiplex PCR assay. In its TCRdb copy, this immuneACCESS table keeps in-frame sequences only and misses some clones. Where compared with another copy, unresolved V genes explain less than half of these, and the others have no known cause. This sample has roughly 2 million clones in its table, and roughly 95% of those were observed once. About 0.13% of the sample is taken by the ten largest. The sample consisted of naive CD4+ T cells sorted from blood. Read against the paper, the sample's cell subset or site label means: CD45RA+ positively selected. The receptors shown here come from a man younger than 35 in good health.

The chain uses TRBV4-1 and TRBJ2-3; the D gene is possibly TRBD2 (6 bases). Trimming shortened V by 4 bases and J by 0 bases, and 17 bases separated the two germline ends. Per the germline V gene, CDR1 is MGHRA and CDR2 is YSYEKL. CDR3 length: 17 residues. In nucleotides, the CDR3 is TGCGCCAGCAGCCCAACGCCAGCGGGCACTAGCACAGATACGCAGTATTTT. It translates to CASSPTPAGTSTDTQYF.

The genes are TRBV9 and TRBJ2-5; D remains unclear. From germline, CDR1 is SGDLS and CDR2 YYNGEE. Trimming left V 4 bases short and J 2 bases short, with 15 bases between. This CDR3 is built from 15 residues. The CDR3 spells CASSITPTAQETQYF. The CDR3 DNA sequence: TGTGCCAGCAGCATAACTCCGACTGCACAAGAGACCCAGTACTTC.

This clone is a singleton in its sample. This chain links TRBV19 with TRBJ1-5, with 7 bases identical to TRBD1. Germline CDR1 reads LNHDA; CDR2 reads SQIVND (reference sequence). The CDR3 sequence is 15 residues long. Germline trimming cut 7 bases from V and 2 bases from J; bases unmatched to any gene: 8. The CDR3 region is CASNTGEVGNQPQHF. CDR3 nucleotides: TGTGCCAGTAATACAGGGGAAGTCGGCAATCAGCCCCAGCATTTT.

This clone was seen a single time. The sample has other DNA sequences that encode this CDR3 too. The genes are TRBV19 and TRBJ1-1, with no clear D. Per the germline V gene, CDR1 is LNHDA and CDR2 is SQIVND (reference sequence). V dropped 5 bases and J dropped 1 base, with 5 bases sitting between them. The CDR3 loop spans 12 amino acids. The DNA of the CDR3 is TGTGCCAGTAGTCGGTGGAACACTGAAGCTTTCTTT. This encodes CASSRWNTEAFF.

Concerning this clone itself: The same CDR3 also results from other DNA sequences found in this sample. The CDR3 region is CASSLDLNSPLHF. DNA for the CDR3: TGTGCCAGCTCACTTGATTTAAATTCACCCCTCCACTTT. The rearrangement joins TRBV18 to TRBJ1-6; no clear D. Trimming left V 4 bases short and J 7 bases short, with 8 bases between. The CDR3 consists of 13 residues. From germline, CDR1 is KGHSH and CDR2 LQKENI.

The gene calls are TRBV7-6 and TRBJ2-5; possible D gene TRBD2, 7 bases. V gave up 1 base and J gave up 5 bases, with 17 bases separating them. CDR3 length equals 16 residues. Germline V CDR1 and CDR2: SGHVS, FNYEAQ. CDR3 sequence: CASSLGGGLIKETQYF. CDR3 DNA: TGTGCCAGCAGCTTAGGCGGGGGCCTTATCAAGGAGACCCAGTACTTC.

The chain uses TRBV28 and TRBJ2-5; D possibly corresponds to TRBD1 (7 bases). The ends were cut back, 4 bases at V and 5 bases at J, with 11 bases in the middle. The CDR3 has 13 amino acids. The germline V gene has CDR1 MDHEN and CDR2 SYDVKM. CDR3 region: CASSYSGGETQYF. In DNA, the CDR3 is TGTGCCAGCAGTTACTCAGGGGGGGAGACCCAGTACTTC.

The CDR3 spells CASSPGQGSSETQYF. The CDR3 bases are TGTGCCAGCTCACCCGGACAGGGAAGTTCAGAGACCCAGTACTTC. This chain connects TRBV18 to TRBJ2-5; 8 nucleotides agree with TRBD1. The CDR3 is 15 amino acids. Trimming at V came to 3 bases and at J to 4 bases, leaving 7 bases not matched to a gene. The V gene's germline CDR1 is KGHSH and CDR2 LQKENI.

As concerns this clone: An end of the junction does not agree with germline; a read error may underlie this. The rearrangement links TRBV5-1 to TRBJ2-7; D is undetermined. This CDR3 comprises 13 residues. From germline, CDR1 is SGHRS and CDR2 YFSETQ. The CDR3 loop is CTSSFDNSYEQYF. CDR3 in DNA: TGCACCAGCAGCTTTGATAACTCCTACGAGCAGTACTTC.

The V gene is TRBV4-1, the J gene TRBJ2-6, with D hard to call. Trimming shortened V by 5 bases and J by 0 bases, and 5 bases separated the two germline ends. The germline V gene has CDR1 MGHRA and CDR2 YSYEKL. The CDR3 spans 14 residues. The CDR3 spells CASSWSSGANVLTF. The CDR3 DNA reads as TGCGCCAGCAGCTGGAGCTCTGGGGCCAACGTCCTGACTTTC.

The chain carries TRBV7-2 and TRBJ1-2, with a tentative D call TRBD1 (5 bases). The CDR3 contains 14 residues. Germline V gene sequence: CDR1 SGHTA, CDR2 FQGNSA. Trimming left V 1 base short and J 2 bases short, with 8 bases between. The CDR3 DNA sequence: TGTGCCAGCAGCTTAGGGGGGGAGAACTATGGCTACACCTTC. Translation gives CASSLGGENYGYTF.

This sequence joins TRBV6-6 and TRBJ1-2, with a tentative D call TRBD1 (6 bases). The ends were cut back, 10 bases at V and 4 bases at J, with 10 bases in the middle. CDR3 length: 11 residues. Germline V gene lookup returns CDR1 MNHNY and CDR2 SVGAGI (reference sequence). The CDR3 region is CATQGSYGYTF. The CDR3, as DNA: TGTGCCACACAGGGCTCCTATGGCTACACCTTC.

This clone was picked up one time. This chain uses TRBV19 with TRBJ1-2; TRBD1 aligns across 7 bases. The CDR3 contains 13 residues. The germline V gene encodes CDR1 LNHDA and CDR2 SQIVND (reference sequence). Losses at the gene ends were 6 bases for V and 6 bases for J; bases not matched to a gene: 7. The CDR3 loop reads CASSQQGLDGYTF. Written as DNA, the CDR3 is TGTGCCAGTAGCCAACAGGGGTTAGATGGCTACACCTTC.

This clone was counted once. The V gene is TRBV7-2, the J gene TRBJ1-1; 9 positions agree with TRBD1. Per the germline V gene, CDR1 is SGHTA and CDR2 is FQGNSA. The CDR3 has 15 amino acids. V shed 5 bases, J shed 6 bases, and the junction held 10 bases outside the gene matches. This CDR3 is CASSPDRGAYAEAFF. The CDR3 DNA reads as TGTGCCAGCAGCCCAGACAGGGGGGCGTACGCTGAAGCTTTCTTT.

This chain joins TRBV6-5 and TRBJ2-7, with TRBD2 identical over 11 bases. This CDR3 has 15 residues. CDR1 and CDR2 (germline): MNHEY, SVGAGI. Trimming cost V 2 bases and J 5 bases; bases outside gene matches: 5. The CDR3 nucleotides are TGTGCCAGCAGTTACACTAGCGGGAGCCCAAACGAGCAGTACTTC. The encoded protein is CASSYTSGSPNEQYF.

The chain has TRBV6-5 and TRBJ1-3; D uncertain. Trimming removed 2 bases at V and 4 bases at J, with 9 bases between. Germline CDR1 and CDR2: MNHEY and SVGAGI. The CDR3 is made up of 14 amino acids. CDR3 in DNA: TGTGCCAGCAGTTACGGGGTAGGCGGAAACACCATATATTTT. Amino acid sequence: CASSYGVGGNTIYF.

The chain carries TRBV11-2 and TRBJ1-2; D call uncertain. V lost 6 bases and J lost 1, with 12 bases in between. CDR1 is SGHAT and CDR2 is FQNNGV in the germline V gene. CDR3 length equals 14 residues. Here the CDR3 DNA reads TGTGCCAGCAGTGAAAGCGCCAATAACTATGGCTACACCTTC. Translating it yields CASSESANNYGYTF.

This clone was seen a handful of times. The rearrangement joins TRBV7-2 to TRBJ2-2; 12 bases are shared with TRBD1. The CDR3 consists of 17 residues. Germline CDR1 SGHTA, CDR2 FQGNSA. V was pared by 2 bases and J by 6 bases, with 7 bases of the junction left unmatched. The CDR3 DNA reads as TGTGCCAGCAGCTTATCGAGCGGGACAGGGGGCCCCGGGGAGCTGTTTTTT. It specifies CASSLSSGTGGPGELFF.